The 13 T cell receptor beta chains listed next were all sequenced from one sample in a study of shared clonotypes between healthy human individuals. Naive CD8 cells lacked CD45RO, underwent positive selection for CCR7 and left out terminally differentiated effector memory CD45RA+ cells. Profiled with immunoSEQ multiplex PCR; TCRdb holds only in-frame clones, not every one. The table shows around 1.9 million clones, with approximately 94% occurring only once. The specimen sequenced was naive CD8+ T cells from PBMCs. The receptor set was obtained from a man between 18 and 35 years old in good health. Some clones in this sample may be carry-over from other donors' samples.

This clone was seen just once. This chain uses TRBV5-1 with TRBJ2-1; 12 positions agree with TRBD2. CDR3 length equals 17 residues. Germline values: CDR1 SGHRS, CDR2 YFSETQ. The V segment lost 2 bases and the J segment 0 bases; nucleotides outside the gene matches: 3. DNA for the CDR3: TGCGCCAGCAGCTTACTGACTAGCGGGAGCTCCTACAATGAGCAGTTCTTC. Translating gives CASSLLTSGSSYNEQFF.

This CDR3 reads CASSTTNGQGATDYGYTF. Here the CDR3 DNA reads TGTGCCAGCTCAACTACTAATGGACAGGGGGCGACCGACTATGGCTACACCTTC. The chain combines TRBV18 with TRBJ1-2, with TRBD1 identical over 11 bases. V lost 5 bases and J lost 3; bases outside the gene matches: 14. The CDR3 contains 18 residues. Germline-derived CDR1 and CDR2 are KGHSH and LQKENI.

The J gene is TRBJ1-5, the V gene TRBV7-9, with D perhaps matching TRBD1 (5 bases). The V end was cut by 3 bases, the J end by 5 bases, with 11 bases between. This CDR3 has 14 residues. Germline V CDR1 and CDR2: SEHNR, FQNEAQ (reference sequence). The CDR3 coding sequence is TGTGCCAGCAGCTTTGGGGGTTTGGATCAGCCCCAGCATTTT. Translated, it gives CASSFGGLDQPQHF.

The gene calls are TRBV7-2 and TRBJ2-1; 9 bases match TRBD1. Germline assignment: CDR1 SGHTA and CDR2 FQGNSA. V was pared by 5 bases and J by 4 bases, with 3 bases of the junction left unmatched. There are 14 residues in the CDR3. CDR3 region: CASSTGGQYNEQFF. CDR3 in DNA: TGTGCCAGCAGCACAGGGGGCCAGTACAATGAGCAGTTCTTC.

CDR3 DNA: TGTGCCAGCAGGGTAACTAGCGGGAGCTTCTCCAATGAGCAGTTCTTC. Its protein product is CASRVTSGSFSNEQFF. The chain joins TRBV7-8 to TRBJ2-1, with 11 bases matching TRBD2. Germline V gene sequence: CDR1 SGHVS, CDR2 FQNEAQ. The J segment lost 6 bases and the V segment lost 6 bases, leaving 10 bases of the junction unmatched. CDR3 size: 16 residues.

The CDR3 DNA follows: TGTGCCAGCAGCGCAATCCACACAGATACGCAGTATTTT. Its protein product is CASSAIHTDTQYF. The rearrangement joins TRBV7-3 to TRBJ2-3; D call uncertain. CDR3 length: 13 amino acids. Germline V gives CDR1 SGHTA, CDR2 FQGTGA. The ends were cut back, 5 bases at V and 2 bases at J, with 8 bases in the middle.

J is TRBJ2-7 and V is TRBV27; 8 nucleotides align to TRBD1. The germline gives CDR1 MNHEY, CDR2 SMNVEV (reference sequence). V gave up 5 bases and J gave up 5 bases; unmatched junction bases: 14. The length of the CDR3 is 16 residues. In nucleotides, the CDR3 is TGTGCCAGCAGTCCAAGTCAGGGGGCGCTCAGTAACGAGCAGTACTTC. Amino acids: CASSPSQGALSNEQYF.

This chain joins TRBV19 and TRBJ2-1, with TRBD2 as a possible D gene (5 bases). There are 16 residues in the CDR3. The germline V gene has CDR1 LNHDA and CDR2 SQIVND (reference sequence). V was cut by 7 bases and J by 4 bases, with 20 bases left in between. The CDR3 nucleotides are TGTGCCAGTACGGCGGGTGGCCGCCCCTTTTACAATGAGCAGTTCTTC. Translation gives CASTAGGRPFYNEQFF.

This chain uses TRBV9 with TRBJ2-3; 10 bases are shared with TRBD1. The CDR3 has 15 residues. J gave up 4 bases and V 3 bases, and 5 bases lay outside the gene matches. Per the germline V gene, CDR1 is SGDLS and CDR2 is YYNGEE. In DNA form, the CDR3 reads TGTGCCAGCAGCGCGACAGGGGGCCTCGCAGATACGCAGTATTTT. This translates into CASSATGGLADTQYF.

The V and J genes are TRBV13 and TRBJ2-7; 8 positions agree with TRBD2. The CDR3 consists of 15 residues. Germline-derived CDR1 and CDR2 are PRHDT and FYEKMQ (reference sequence). V was pared by 0 bases and J by 3 bases, with 4 bases of the junction left unmatched. CDR3 sequence (DNA): TGTGCCAGCAGCTTAGGCGGCGGGAGGAGCTACGAGCAGTACTTC. Amino acids: CASSLGGGRSYEQYF.

The chain joins TRBV7-6 to TRBJ2-7; 7 positions match TRBD2. The CDR3 is 15 residues long. The ends lost 5 bases at V and 2 bases at J; junction bases unmatched: 9. Per the germline V gene, CDR1 is SGHVS and CDR2 is FNYEAQ. CDR3 protein: CASSLTSEWAYEQYF. DNA of the CDR3: TGTGCCAGCAGCCTTACTAGCGAGTGGGCCTACGAGCAGTACTTC. Together with reference TRBV7-6 and TRBJ2-7, the CDR3 gives the full variable domain: GAGVSQSPRYKVTKRGQDVALRCDPISGHVSLYWYRQALGQGPEFLTYFNYEAQQDKSGLPNDRFSAERPEGSISTLTIQRTEQRDSAMYRCASSLTSEWAYEQYFGPGTRLTVT.

V usage is TRBV11-2 and J usage is TRBJ2-1, with TRBD1 matching 8 bases. The CDR3 is made up of 17 amino acids. Losses at the gene ends were 0 bases for V and 7 bases for J; bases not matched to a gene: 11. Germline CDR1 reads SGHAT; CDR2 reads FQNNGV. DNA of the CDR3: TGTGCCAGCAGCTTAGATTTTCGGACAGGGCTGCAAAATGAGCAGTTCTTC. This codes for CASSLDFRTGLQNEQFF.

The chain links TRBV21-1 to TRBJ2-7. TRBV21-1 is shown as a pseudogene. There are 16 residues in the CDR3. CDR3 sequence reads: CASSKVGWDPSYEQYF. The CDR3 bases are TGTGCCAGCAGCAAGGTAGGCTGGGACCCTTCCTACGAGCAGTACTTC.